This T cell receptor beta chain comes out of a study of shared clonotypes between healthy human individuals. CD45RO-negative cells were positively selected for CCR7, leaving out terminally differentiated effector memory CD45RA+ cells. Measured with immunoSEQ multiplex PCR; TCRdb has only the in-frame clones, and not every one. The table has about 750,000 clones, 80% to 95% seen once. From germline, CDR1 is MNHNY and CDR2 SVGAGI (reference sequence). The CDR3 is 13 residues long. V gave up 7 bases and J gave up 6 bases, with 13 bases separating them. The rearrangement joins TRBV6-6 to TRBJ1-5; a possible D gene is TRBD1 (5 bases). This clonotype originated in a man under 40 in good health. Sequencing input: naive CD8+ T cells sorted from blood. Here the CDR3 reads CASIKGLGQPQHF. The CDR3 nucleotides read TGTGCCAGCATAAAGGGGCTGGGTCAGCCCCAGCATTTT.